This T cell receptor (beta chain) was profiled in a study of response to subunit inactivated influenza vaccine. Points from the study as a whole: A suggestion made by the authors is that each seasonal influenza vaccination recruits few new T cells.

The CDR3 spans 16 residues. V gave up 8 bases and J gave up 6 bases; unmatched junction bases: 14. Germline CDR1 reads ENHRY; CDR2 reads SYGVKD. This clonotype has at least ten counts. Its matching antigen is unknown. TCRdb independently ran MiXCR on the RT-PCR reads; one entry per CDR3 protein. The sample contains 170,000 or so distinct CDR3 sequences, around 10% of which appear only once. The sequences come from CD8+ T cells sorted from PBMCs, collected about 24 months after vaccination. The source is a man between 45 and 75 years old who received an inactivated influenza vaccine. The rearrangement joins TRBV10-3 to TRBJ2-3; the match to TRBD2 covers 10 bases. The CDR3, as DNA: TGTGCCATCTCCATAACTAGCGGGGACACCGGGGATACGCAGTATTTT. Translated: CAISITSGDTGDTQYF.